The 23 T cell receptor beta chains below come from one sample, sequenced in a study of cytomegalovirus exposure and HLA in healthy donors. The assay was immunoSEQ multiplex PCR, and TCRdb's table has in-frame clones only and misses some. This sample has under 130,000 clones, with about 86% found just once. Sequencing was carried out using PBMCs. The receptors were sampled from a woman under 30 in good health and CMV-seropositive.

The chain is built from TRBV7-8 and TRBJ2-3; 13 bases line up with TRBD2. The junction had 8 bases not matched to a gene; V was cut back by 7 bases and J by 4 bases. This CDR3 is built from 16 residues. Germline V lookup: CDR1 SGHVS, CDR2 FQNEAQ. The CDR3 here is CASKLLAGGEADTQYF. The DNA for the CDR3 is TGTGCCAGCAAGCTACTAGCGGGGGGGGAGGCAGATACGCAGTATTTT.

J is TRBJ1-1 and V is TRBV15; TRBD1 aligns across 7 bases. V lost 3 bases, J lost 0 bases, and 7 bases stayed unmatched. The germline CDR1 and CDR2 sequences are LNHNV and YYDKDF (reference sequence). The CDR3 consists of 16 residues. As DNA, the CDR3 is TGTGCCACCAGCAGGGGACCAGGGGGAATGAACACTGAAGCTTTCTTT. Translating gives CATSRGPGGMNTEAFF.

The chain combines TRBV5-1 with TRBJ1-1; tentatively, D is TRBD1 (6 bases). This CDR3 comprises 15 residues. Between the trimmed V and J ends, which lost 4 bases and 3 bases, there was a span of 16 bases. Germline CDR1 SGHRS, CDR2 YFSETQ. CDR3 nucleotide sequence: TGCGCCAGCAGCGTATTACAGGGATTGGACACTGAAGCTTTCTTT. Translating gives CASSVLQGLDTEAFF.

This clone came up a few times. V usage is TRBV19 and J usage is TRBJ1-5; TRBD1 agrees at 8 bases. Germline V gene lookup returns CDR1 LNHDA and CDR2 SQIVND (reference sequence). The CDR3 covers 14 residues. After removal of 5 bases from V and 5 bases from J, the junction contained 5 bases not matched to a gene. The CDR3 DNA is TGTGCCAGTAGTCTTCAGGGGGCGGATCAGCCCCAGCATTTT. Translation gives CASSLQGADQPQHF.

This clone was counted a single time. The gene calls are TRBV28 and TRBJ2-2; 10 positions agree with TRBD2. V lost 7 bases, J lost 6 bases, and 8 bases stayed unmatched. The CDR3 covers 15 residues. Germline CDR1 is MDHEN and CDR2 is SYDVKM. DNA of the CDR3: TGTGCCAGCACAAAAGCGGGAGGGCCTCCCGGGGAGCTGTTTTTT. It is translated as CASTKAGGPPGELFF.

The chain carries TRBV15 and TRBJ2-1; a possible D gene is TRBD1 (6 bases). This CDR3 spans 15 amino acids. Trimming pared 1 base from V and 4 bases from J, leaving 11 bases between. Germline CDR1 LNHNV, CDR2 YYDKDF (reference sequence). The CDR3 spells CATSRAQGSYNEQFF. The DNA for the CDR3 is TGTGCCACCAGCAGAGCCCAGGGGTCGTACAATGAGCAGTTCTTC.

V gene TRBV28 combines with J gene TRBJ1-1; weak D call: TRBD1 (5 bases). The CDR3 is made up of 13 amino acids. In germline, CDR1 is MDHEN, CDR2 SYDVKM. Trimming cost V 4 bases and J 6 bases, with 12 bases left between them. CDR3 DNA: TGTGCCAGCAGTTCCCCAGGGATCGCTGAAGCTTTCTTT. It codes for CASSSPGIAEAFF.

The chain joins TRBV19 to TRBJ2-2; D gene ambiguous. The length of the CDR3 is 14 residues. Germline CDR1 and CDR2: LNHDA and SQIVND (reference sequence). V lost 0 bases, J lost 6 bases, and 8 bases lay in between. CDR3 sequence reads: CASSIDARAGELFF. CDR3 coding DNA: TGTGCCAGTAGTATAGATGCCCGGGCCGGGGAGCTGTTTTTT. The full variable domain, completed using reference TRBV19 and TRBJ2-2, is DGGITQSPKYLFRKEGQNVTLSCEQNLNHDAMYWYRQDPGQGLRLIYYSQIVNDFQKGDIAEGYSVSREKKESFPLTVTSAQKNPTAFYLCASSIDARAGELFFGEGSRLTVL.

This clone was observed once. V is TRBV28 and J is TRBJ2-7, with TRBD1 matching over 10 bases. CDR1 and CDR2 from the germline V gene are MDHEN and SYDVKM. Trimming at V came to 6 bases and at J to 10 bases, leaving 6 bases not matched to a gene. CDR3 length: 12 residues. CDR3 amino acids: CASSMTGGLQYF. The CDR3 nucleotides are TGTGCCAGCAGCATGACAGGGGGCCTTCAGTACTTC. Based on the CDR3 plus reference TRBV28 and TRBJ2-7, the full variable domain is DVKVTQSSRYLVKRTGEKVFLECVQDMDHENMFWYRQDPGLGLRLIYFSYDVKMKEKGDIPEGYSVSREKKERFSLILESASTNQTSMYLCASSMTGGLQYFGPGTRLTVT.

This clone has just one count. CDR3 DNA sequence: TGTGCCAGCAGCTCCGACAGGGAAGCCTACGAGCAGTACTTC. Its protein product is CASSSDREAYEQYF. This sequence joins TRBV13 and TRBJ2-7; 7 bases map to TRBD1. The ends lost 4 bases at V and 2 bases at J; junction bases unmatched: 5. The germline V gene has CDR1 PRHDT and CDR2 FYEKMQ (reference sequence). The CDR3 covers 14 residues.

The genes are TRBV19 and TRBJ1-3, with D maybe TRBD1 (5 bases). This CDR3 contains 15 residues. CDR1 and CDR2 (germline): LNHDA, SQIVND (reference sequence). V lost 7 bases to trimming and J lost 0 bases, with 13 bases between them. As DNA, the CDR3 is TGTGCCAGTAATCCCACAGGAACCTCTGGAAACACCATATATTTT. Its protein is CASNPTGTSGNTIYF.

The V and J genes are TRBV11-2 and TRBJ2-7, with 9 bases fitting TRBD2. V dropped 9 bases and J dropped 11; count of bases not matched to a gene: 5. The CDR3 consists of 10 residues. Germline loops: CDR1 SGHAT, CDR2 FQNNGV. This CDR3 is CARRGGTEYF. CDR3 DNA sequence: TGTGCCAGGCGGGGGGGGACGGAGTACTTC.

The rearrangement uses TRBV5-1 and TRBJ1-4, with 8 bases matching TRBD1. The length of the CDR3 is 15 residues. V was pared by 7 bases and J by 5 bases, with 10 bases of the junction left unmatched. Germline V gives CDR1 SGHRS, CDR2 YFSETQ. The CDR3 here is CASREQDRANEKLFF. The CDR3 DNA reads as TGCGCCAGCCGAGAACAGGACAGGGCGAATGAAAAACTGTTTTTT.

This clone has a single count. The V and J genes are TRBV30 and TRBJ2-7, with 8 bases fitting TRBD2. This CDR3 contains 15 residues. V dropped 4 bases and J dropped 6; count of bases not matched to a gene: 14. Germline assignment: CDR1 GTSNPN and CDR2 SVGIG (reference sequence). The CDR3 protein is CAWTPDSSGSIEQYF. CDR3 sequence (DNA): TGTGCCTGGACCCCGGACTCCAGCGGGAGTATCGAGCAGTACTTC.

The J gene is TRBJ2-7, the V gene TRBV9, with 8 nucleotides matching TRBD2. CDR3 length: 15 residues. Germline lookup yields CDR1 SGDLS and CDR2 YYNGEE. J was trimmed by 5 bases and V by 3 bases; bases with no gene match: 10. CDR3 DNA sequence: TGTGCCAGCAGCGATCAGCGGGGGTTCCCTAACGAGCAGTACTTC. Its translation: CASSDQRGFPNEQYF.

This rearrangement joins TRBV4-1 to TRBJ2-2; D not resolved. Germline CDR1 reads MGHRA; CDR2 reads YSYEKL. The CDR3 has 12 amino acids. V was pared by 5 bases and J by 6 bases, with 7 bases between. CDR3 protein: CASSELAGELFF. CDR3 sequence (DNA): TGCGCCAGCAGCGAATTAGCCGGGGAGCTGTTTTTT.

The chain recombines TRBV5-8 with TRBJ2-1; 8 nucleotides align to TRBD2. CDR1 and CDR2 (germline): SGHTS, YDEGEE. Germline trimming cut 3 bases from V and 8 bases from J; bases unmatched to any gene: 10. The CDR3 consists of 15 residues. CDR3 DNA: TGTGCCAGCAGCTCCGGGACTAGTTATGGGGATGAGCAGTTCTTC. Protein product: CASSSGTSYGDEQFF.

The CDR3 nucleotides are TGTGCTAGTGGGTCGGGACAGCCCGGCGGGGAGCTGTTTTTT. This translates into CASGSGQPGGELFF. V is TRBV12-5 and J is TRBJ2-2; TRBD1 aligns across 7 bases. CDR3 length equals 14 residues. The J segment lost 7 bases and the V segment lost 6 bases, leaving 8 bases of the junction unmatched. In germline, CDR1 is LGHNT, CDR2 FRNRAP.

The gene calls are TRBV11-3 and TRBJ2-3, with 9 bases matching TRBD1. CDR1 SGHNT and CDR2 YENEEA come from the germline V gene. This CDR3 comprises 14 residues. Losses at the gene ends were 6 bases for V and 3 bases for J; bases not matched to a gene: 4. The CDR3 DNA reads TGTGCCAGCAGGCCGGGACAGGGTACAGATACGCAGTATTTT. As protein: CASRPGQGTDTQYF.

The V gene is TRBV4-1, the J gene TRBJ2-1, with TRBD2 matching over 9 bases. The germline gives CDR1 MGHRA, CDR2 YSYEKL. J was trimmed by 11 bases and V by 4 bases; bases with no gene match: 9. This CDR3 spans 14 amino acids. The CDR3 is CASSPGTSLSKQFF. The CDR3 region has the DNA TGCGCCAGCAGCCCCGGGACTAGCCTTTCTAAGCAGTTCTTC.

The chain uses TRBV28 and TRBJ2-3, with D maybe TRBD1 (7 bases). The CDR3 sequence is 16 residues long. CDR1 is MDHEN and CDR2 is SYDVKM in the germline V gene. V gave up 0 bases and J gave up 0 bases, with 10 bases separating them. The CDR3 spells CASSLWAGQSTDTQYF. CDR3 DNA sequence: TGTGCCAGCAGTTTATGGGCGGGACAGAGCACAGATACGCAGTATTTT.

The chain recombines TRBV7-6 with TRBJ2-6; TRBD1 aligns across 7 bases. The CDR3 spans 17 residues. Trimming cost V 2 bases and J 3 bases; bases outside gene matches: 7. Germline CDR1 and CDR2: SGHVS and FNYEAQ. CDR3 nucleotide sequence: TGTGCCAGCAGCTTATGGACAGGATCAGGTGGGGCCAACGTCCTGACTTTC. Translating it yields CASSLWTGSGGANVLTF.

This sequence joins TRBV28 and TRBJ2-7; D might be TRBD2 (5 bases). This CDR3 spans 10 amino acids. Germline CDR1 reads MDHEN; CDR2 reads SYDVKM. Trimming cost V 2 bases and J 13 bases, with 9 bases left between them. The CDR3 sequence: CASSLGGRYF. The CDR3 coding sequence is TGTGCCAGCAGTTTAGGAGGCAGATACTTC.